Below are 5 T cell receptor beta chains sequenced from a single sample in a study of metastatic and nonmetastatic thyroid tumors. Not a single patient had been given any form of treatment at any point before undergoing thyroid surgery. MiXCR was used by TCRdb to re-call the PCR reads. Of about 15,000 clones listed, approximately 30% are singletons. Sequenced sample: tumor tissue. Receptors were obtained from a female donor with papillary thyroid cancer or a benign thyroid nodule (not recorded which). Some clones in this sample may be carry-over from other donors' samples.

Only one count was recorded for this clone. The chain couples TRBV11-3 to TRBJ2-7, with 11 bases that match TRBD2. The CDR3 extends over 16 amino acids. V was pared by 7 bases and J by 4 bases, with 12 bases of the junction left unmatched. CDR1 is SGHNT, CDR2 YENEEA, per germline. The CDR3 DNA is TGTGCCAGCAAAAGGACGGGGGGACTAGCGGTGTACGAGCAGTACTTC. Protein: CASKRTGGLAVYEQYF.

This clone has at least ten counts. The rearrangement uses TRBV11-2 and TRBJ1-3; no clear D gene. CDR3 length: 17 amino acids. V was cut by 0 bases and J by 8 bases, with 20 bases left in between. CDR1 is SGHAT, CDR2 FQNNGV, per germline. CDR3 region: CASSLDGEGTHWDTIYF. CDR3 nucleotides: TGTGCCAGCAGCTTAGATGGTGAGGGTACCCACTGGGACACCATATATTTT.

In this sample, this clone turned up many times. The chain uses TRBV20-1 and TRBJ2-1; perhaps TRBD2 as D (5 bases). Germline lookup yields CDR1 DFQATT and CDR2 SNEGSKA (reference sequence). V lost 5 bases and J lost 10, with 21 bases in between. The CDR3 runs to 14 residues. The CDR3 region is CSAEGSPSLGEQFF. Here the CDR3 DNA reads TGCAGTGCTGAGGGTAGTCCCTCCTTAGGGGAGCAGTTCTTC.

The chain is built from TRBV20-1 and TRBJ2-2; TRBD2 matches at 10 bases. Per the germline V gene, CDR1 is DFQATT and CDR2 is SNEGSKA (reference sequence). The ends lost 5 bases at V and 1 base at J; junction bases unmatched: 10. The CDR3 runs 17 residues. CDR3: CSAPPIAGGRNTGELFF. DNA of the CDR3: TGCAGTGCTCCACCCATAGCGGGGGGCCGGAACACCGGGGAGCTGTTTTTT.

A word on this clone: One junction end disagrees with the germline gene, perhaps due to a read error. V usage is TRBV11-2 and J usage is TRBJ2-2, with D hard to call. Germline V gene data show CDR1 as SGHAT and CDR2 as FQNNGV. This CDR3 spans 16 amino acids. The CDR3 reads CASSSSGRWNTWELFF. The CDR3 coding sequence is TGTGCCAGCAGCTCCAGTGGCAGGTGGAACACCTGGGAGCTGTTTTTT.